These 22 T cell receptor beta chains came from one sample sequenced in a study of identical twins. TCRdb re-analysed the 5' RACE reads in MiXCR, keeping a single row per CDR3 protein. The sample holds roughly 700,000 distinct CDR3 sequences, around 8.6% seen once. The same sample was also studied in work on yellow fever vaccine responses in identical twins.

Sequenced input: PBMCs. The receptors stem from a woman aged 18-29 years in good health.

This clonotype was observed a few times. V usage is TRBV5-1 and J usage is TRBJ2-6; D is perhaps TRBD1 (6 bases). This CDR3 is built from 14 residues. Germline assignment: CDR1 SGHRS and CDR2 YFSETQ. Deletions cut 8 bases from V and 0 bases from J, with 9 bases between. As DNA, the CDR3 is TGCGCCAGTAAGGGGGTCTCTGGGGCCAACGTCCTGACTTTC. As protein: CASKGVSGANVLTF.

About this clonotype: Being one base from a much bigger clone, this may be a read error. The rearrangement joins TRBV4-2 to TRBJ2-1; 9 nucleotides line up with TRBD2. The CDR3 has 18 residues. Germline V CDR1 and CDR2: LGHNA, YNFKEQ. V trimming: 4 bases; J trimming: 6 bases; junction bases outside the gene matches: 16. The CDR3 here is CASSPWPIGGGASNEQFF. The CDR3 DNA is TGTGCCAGCAGCCCCTGGCCGATCGGCGGGGGGGCCTCCAATGAGCAGTTCTTC.

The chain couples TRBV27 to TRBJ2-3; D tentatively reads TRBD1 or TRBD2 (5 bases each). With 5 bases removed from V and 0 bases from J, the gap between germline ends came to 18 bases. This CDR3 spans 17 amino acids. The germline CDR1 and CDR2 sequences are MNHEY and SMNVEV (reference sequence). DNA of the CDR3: TGTGCCAGCAGTCCTTTCTCCGGGACGGCTAGCACAGATACGCAGTATTTT. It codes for CASSPFSGTASTDTQYF.

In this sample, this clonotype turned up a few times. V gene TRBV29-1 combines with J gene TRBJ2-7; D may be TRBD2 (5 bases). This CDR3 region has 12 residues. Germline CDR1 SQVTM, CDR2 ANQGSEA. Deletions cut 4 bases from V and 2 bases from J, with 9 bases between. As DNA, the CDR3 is TGCAGCGTTGCCGGGGAGACCTACGAGCAGTACTTC. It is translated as CSVAGETYEQYF.

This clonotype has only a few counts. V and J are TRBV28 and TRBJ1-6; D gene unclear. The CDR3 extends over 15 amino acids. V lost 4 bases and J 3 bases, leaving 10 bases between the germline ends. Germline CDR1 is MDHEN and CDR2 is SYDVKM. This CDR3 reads CASSSGGDYNSPLHF. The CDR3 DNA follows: TGTGCCAGCAGTTCTGGCGGCGACTATAATTCACCCCTCCACTTT.

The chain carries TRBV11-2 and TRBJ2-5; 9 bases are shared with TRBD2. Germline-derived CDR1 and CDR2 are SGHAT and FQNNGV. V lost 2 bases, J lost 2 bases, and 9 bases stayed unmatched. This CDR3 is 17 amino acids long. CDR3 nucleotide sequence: TGTGCCAGCAGCTTATACTTTAGCGGGGGAAGACAAGAGACCCAGTACTTC. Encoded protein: CASSLYFSGGRQETQYF.

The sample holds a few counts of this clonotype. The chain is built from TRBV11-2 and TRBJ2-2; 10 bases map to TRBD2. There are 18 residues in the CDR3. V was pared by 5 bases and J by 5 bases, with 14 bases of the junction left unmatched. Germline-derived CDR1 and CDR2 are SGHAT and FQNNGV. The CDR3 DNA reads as TGTGCCAGCAGCAGCTCAAGGCCTAGCGGGAGACAGACCGGGGAGCTGTTTTTT. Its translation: CASSSSRPSGRQTGELFF.

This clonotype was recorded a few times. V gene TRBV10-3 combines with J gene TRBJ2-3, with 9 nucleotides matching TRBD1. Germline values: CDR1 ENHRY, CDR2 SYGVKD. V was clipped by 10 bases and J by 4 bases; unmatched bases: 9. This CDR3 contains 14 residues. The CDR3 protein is CATQETGGPDTQYF. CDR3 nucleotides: TGTGCCACCCAGGAAACAGGGGGCCCAGATACGCAGTATTTT.

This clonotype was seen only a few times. The CDR3 reads CASSPNSMNPYEQYF. DNA for the CDR3: TGTGCCAGCAGCCCGAATAGCATGAACCCCTACGAGCAGTACTTC. The genes are TRBV7-9 and TRBJ2-7; D remains ambiguous. There are 15 residues in the CDR3. Trimming left V 5 bases short and J 2 bases short, with 16 bases between. Germline CDR1 is SEHNR and CDR2 is FQNEAQ (reference sequence).

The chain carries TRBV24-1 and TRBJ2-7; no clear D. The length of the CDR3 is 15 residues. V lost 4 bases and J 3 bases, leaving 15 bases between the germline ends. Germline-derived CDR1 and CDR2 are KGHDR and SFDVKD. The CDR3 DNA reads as TGTGCCACCAGTGACCCCGTCACAGACCTCTACGAGCAGTACTTC. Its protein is CATSDPVTDLYEQYF.

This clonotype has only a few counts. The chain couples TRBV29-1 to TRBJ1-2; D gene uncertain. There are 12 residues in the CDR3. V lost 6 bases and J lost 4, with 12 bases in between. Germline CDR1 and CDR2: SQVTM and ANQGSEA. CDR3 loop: CSVASGVYGYTF. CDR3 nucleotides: TGCAGCGTGGCTTCCGGGGTCTATGGCTACACCTTC.

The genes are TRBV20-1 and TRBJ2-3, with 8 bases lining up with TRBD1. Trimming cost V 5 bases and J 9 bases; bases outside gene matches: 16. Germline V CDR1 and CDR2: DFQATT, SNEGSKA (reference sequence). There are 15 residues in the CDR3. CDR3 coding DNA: TGCAGTGCTCCCACAAACCAGGGGGCACCGGGGACGCAGTATTTT. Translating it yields CSAPTNQGAPGTQYF.

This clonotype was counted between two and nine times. CDR3 coding DNA: TGTGCCACCAGTGATCGGGGGACAGGGGACGAGCAGTACTTC. Translating it yields CATSDRGTGDEQYF. The chain is built from TRBV24-1 and TRBJ2-7; 10 positions agree with TRBD1. With V trimmed by 3 bases and J by 5 bases, 3 bases remained unmatched. This CDR3 is 14 amino acids long. Germline V gene lookup returns CDR1 KGHDR and CDR2 SFDVKD.

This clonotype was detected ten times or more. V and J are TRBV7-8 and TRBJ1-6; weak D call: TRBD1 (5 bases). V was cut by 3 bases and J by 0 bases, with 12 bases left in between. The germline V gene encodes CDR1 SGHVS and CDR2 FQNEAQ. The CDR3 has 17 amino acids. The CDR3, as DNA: TGTGCCAGCAGCTTGCGGGACCCGAGCTCCTATAATTCACCCCTCCACTTT. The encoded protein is CASSLRDPSSYNSPLHF.

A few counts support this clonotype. The CDR3 region has the DNA TGCGCCAGCAGGACAGGGGACTCCTACACAGATACGCAGTATTTT. The encoded protein is CASRTGDSYTDTQYF. This rearrangement joins TRBV5-1 to TRBJ2-3; 8 nucleotides match TRBD1. The CDR3 is 15 amino acids. The junction had 7 bases not matched to a gene; V was cut back by 5 bases and J by 2 bases. In germline, CDR1 is SGHRS, CDR2 YFSETQ. Complete variable domain (other parts from reference TRBV5-1 and TRBJ2-3): KAGVTQTPRYLIKTRGQQVTLSCSPISGHRSVSWYQQTPGQGLQFLFEYFSETQRNKGNFPGRFSGRQFSNSRSEMNVSTLELGDSALYLCASRTGDSYTDTQYFGPGTRLTVL.

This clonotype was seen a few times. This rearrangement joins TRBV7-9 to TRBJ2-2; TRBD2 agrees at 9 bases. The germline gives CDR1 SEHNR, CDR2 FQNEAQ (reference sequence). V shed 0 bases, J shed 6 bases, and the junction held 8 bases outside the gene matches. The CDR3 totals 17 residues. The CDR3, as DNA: TGTGCCAGCAGCTTAGCGGTAGCGGGAGATTTCTCCGGGGAGCTGTTTTTT. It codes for CASSLAVAGDFSGELFF.

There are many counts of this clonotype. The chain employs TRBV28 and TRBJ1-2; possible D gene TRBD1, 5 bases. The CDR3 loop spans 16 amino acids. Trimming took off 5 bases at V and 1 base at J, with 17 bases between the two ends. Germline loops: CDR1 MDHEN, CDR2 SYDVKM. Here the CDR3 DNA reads TGTGCCAGCAGTATCAGGGACGCCCTCATTAACTATGGCTACACCTTC. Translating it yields CASSIRDALINYGYTF.

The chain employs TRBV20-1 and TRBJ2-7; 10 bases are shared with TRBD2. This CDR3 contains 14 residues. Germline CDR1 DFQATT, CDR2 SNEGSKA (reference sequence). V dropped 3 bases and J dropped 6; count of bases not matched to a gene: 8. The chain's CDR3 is CSARLAGGLREQYF. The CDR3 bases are TGCAGTGCTAGGTTAGCGGGAGGACTACGCGAGCAGTACTTC.

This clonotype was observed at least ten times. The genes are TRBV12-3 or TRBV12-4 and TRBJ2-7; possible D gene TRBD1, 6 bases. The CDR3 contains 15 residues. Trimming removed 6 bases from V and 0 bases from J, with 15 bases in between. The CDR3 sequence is CASRPQTGSSYEQYF. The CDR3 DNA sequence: TGTGCCAGCAGACCGCAGACAGGCAGCTCCTACGAGCAGTACTTC.

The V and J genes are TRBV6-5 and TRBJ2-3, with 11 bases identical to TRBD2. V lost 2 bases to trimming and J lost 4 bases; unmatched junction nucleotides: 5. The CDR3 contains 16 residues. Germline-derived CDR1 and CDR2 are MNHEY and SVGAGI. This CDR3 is CASSYTPGLAADTQYF. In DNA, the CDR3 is TGTGCCAGCAGTTACACTCCGGGACTAGCGGCAGATACGCAGTATTTT.

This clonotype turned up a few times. For the CDR3, the DNA is TGTGCCAGCAGCTCTCGGGTCGTTCTGGGAGGCACAGATACGCAGTATTTT. The encoded protein is CASSSRVVLGGTDTQYF. This chain uses TRBV5-6 with TRBJ2-3; a weak D match, TRBD2 (5 bases). This CDR3 is built from 17 residues. The V end was cut by 3 bases, the J end by 1 base, with 18 bases between. Germline CDR1 and CDR2: SGHDT and YYEEEE.

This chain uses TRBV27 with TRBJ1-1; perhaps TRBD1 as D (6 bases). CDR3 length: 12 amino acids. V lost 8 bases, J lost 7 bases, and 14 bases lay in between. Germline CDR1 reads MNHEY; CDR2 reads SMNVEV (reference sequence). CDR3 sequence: CASGNRGLEAFF. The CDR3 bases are TGTGCCAGCGGGAACCGGGGGCTTGAAGCTTTCTTT.